The clone carrying this T cell receptor beta chain was counted only a few times. This record belongs to a study of blood T cell repertoires in COVID-19. The wider study: Acute and convalescent COVID-19 specimens originated in the United States, Italy and Spain. From T cells, B-cell-depleted T cells, or PBMCs came the material, which was cDNA or gDNA.

Authors' methods: Reference gene primers were amplified, and this amplification served to estimate nucleated cell counts. TCRdb keeps only in-frame clones here, not all; method: immunoSEQ multiplex PCR. The V and J calls and the clone size are those of that table, but D and trimming were determined from the DNA. The repertoire holds around 120,000 clones, with approximately 80% as singletons. Germline assignment: CDR1 KGHDR and CDR2 SFDVKD. The CDR3 has 14 residues. V dropped 3 bases and J dropped 2 bases, with 9 bases sitting between them. This receptor was obtained from a man between 65 and 85 years old with active or convalescent COVID-19. Sequencing used peripheral blood. V and J are TRBV24-1 and TRBJ1-2; D unclear. CDR3 sequence reads: CATSDRQSNYGYTF. The CDR3 coding sequence is TGTGCCACCAGTGATCGACAATCGAACTATGGCTACACCTTC.